This T cell receptor (beta chain) was captured in a study of T cell changes during pregnancy in multiple sclerosis. TCRdb keeps only in-frame clones here, not all; method: immunoSEQ multiplex PCR. The sample lists 60,000 to 75,000 clones, about 90% occurring once. This CDR3 comprises 12 residues. CDR1 is ENHRY, CDR2 SYGVKD, per germline. Trimming left V 8 bases short and J 5 bases short, with 12 bases between. The receptor's source is a female donor in good health, enrolled as a control in a pregnancy study. The chain combines TRBV10-3 with TRBJ2-5; tentative D call: TRBD1 (5 bases). The specimen was peripheral blood, collected in the second trimester of pregnancy. CDR3 in amino acids: CAIAENRETQYF. The CDR3 nucleotides read TGTGCCATCGCCGAGAACAGGGAGACCCAGTACTTC.